This is a list of T cell receptor beta chains from one sample in a study of T cells in Graves' hyperthyroidism and ophthalmopathy. TCRdb reprocessed the multiplex PCR reads via MiXCR and lists one record per CDR3 protein. Found here are hundreds of thousands of distinct CDR3 sequences, approximately 13% of them singletons; the top ten hold around a tenth. The sample was blood. The receptors come from a woman younger than 35 with Graves' hyperthyroidism. Each CDR3 is given with its conserved first and last residue. The D gene is left open where the match is weak. Clone size, where shown, is once, few, many, or a class for clones that have expanded.

length	size	V	J	D	CDR3	DNA
9	many	TRBV12-3/TRBV12-4	TRBJ1-2	-	CASSNGYTF	TGTGCCAGCAGTAATGGCTACACCTTC
16	many	TRBV20-1	TRBJ2-1	TRBD2	CSALGSGGGPYNEQFF	TGCAGTGCCCTAGGGAGCGGGGGAGGGCCCTACAATGAGCAGTTCTTC
13	many	TRBV29-1	TRBJ1-1	TRBD1	CSVLSGGNTEAFF	TGCAGCGTTCTGTCAGGGGGGAACACTGAAGCTTTCTTT
14	many	TRBV6-1	TRBJ1-2	-	CASGELQPNYGYTF	TGTGCCAGCGGAGAGCTACAGCCTAACTATGGCTACACCTTC
16	many	TRBV12-3/TRBV12-4	TRBJ2-1	TRBD2	CASRTTSGGVYNEQFF	TGTGCCAGCAGAACGACTAGCGGGGGCGTCTACAATGAGCAGTTCTTC
13	many	TRBV28	TRBJ1-1	TRBD1	CASGGGGNTEAFF	TGTGCCTCAGGAGGGGGCGGGAACACTGAAGCTTTCTTT
15	-	TRBV7-3	TRBJ2-2	TRBD2	CASRAGTSPTGELFF	TGTGCCAGCAGAGCGGGGACTAGCCCAACCGGGGAGCTGTTTTTT
15	many	TRBV6-1	TRBJ2-2	-	CASSIGTLGTGELFF	TGTGCCAGCAGTATAGGGACTTTGGGAACCGGGGAGCTGTTTTTT
14	many	TRBV20-1	TRBJ1-1	-	CSARARTANTEAFF	TGCAGTGCGCGGGCCCGGACGGCGAACACTGAAGCTTTCTTT
14	-	TRBV28	TRBJ2-7	TRBD1	CASSEDRVIYEQYF	TGTGCCAGCAGTGAGGACAGGGTAATTTACGAGCAGTACTTC
18	many	TRBV28	TRBJ2-2	-	CASTYRPKGLTGTGELFF	TGTGCCAGCACCTACCGACCCAAGGGGCTCACGGGAACCGGGGAGCTGTTTTTT
15	many	TRBV4-2	TRBJ2-1	TRBD2	CASQEREGPYNEQFF	TGTGCCAGCCAGGAACGGGAGGGGCCCTACAATGAGCAGTTCTTC
15	many	TRBV18	TRBJ1-1	TRBD1	CASSPPEGGNTEAFF	TGTGCCAGCTCACCACCCGAAGGGGGCAACACTGAAGCTTTCTTT
11	many	TRBV2	TRBJ2-5	-	CASLTRVTQYF	TGTGCCAGCCTAACTAGAGTGACCCAGTACTTC
15	many	TRBV12-3/TRBV12-4	TRBJ1-1	-	CASSFSASGNTEAFF	TGTGCCAGCAGTTTTTCAGCTTCCGGGAACACTGAAGCTTTCTTT
15	-	TRBV27	TRBJ2-1	TRBD2	CASSLVGLEYNEQFF	TGTGCCAGCAGTTTGGTGGGACTAGAATACAATGAGCAGTTCTTC
14	many	TRBV6-5	TRBJ1-3	-	CASSYGGSGNTIYF	TGTGCCAGCAGTTACGGGGGCTCTGGAAACACCATATATTTT
17	-	TRBV10-3	TRBJ2-3	-	CAISGGSGRVGSDTQYF	TGTGCCATCAGTGGCGGGTCGGGTCGGGTGGGGTCGGATACGCAGTATTTT
14	many	TRBV6-2/TRBV6-3	TRBJ1-5	-	CASGPGGSNQPQHF	TGTGCCAGCGGGCCGGGCGGAAGCAATCAGCCCCAGCATTTT
15	many	TRBV6-1	TRBJ2-7	-	CASSEGRYSSYEQYF	TGTGCCAGCAGTGAAGGGCGGTATAGCTCCTACGAGCAGTACTTC
17	many	TRBV24-1	TRBJ2-1	-	CATSAKFGGSSYNEQFF	TGTGCCACCAGTGCTAAGTTCGGAGGCAGCTCCTACAATGAGCAGTTCTTC
16	few	TRBV4-1	TRBJ1-1	TRBD1	CASSQPSQGGLNEAFF	TGCGCCAGCAGCCAACCGTCCCAGGGGGGACTTAATGAAGCTTTCTTT
13	-	TRBV4-1	TRBJ2-1	-	CASSQELAGEQFF	TGCGCCAGCAGCCAAGAACTAGCAGGTGAGCAGTTCTTC
13	many	TRBV20-1	TRBJ1-1	-	CSAPGPSAPAAFF	TGCAGTGCCCCGGGGCCCTCGGCACCCGCAGCTTTCTTT
13	-	TRBV20-1	TRBJ2-1	-	CSALAGNYNEQFF	TGCAGTGCTCTGGCGGGAAACTACAATGAGCAGTTCTTC
13	-	TRBV27	TRBJ1-4	-	CASSFGTHEKLFF	TGTGCCAGCAGTTTCGGGACACATGAAAAACTGTTTTTT
15	many	TRBV19	TRBJ2-3	-	CASSINPGGTDTQYF	TGTGCCAGTAGTATCAACCCGGGGGGCACAGATACGCAGTATTTT
14	-	TRBV12-3/TRBV12-4	TRBJ1-2	-	CASSPQGYRHGYTF	TGTGCCAGCAGTCCTCAGGGTTACCGTCACGGCTACACCTTC
15	few	TRBV5-1	TRBJ2-1	TRBD1	CASSTETGASGEQFF	TGCGCCAGCAGCACCGAGACAGGGGCCTCCGGTGAGCAGTTCTTC
14	many	TRBV3-1	TRBJ2-7	-	CASSQDFGPSEQYF	TGTGCCAGCAGCCAAGATTTCGGTCCTTCCGAGCAGTACTTC
15	many	TRBV24-1	TRBJ2-3	TRBD1	CATSDYRGQADTQYF	TGTGCCACCAGTGACTACAGGGGGCAGGCAGATACGCAGTATTTT
15	many	TRBV4-1	TRBJ2-5	-	CASTKPGAGQETQYF	TGCGCCAGCACCAAACCTGGAGCAGGGCAAGAGACCCAGTACTTC
14	many	TRBV7-9	TRBJ2-5	-	CASSLVTQTRTQYF	TGTGCCAGCAGCTTAGTAACCCAAACTAGGACCCAGTACTTC
12	many	TRBV7-9	TRBJ2-3	-	CASSRPADTQYF	TGTGCCAGCAGCCGACCGGCAGATACGCAGTATTTT
12	many	TRBV7-3	TRBJ2-1	-	CASSPGSNEQFF	TGTGCCAGCAGCCCAGGCTCCAATGAGCAGTTCTTC
13	-	TRBV27	TRBJ2-5	TRBD2	CASSTGGGGAQYF	TGTGCCAGCAGTACCGGGGGGGGGGGGGCCCAGTACTTC
13	-	TRBV3-1	TRBJ1-2	TRBD1	CASSQDRARGYTF	TGTGCCAGCAGCCAGGACAGGGCGCGTGGCTACACCTTC
16	many	TRBV4-3	TRBJ2-7	TRBD1	CASSQVAGQGTYEQYF	TGCGCCAGCAGCCAAGTCGCCGGACAGGGGACCTACGAGCAGTACTTC
17	many	TRBV2	TRBJ1-2	TRBD1	CASRPSLGTGQNYGYTF	TGTGCCAGCAGACCCTCTCTAGGGACAGGACAGAACTATGGCTACACCTTC
15	-	TRBV4-3	TRBJ2-5	TRBD1	CASSQGTGREETQYF	TGCGCCAGCAGCCAGGGGACAGGGCGTGAAGAGACCCAGTACTTC
15	many	TRBV6-6	TRBJ1-5	-	CASSYSGSPNQPQHF	TGTGCCAGCAGTTACTCGGGCAGTCCTAATCAGCCCCAGCATTTT
14	many	TRBV6-2/TRBV6-3	TRBJ2-3	TRBD2	CASRGLAGVDTQYF	TGTGCCAGCAGAGGACTAGCGGGAGTAGATACGCAGTATTTT
14	many	TRBV28	TRBJ1-1	-	CASSLAGLETEAFF	TGTGCCAGCAGCCTGGCAGGGTTGGAGACTGAAGCTTTCTTT
15	-	TRBV6-2/TRBV6-3	TRBJ2-7	-	CASSYSLPSSYEQYF	TGTGCCAGCAGTTACTCGCTCCCGAGCTCCTACGAGCAGTACTTC
16	many	TRBV28	TRBJ1-5	TRBD1	CASSLGTGGWNQPQHF	TGTGCCAGCAGTTTAGGGACAGGGGGATGGAATCAGCCCCAGCATTTT
13	many	TRBV3-1	TRBJ1-2	-	CASSPTSGEGYTF	TGTGCCAGCAGCCCGACGTCAGGGGAAGGCTACACCTTC
14	many	TRBV11-2	TRBJ2-1	TRBD1	CASTGQGIYNEQFF	TGTGCCAGCACCGGACAGGGAATCTACAATGAGCAGTTCTTC
14	many	TRBV18	TRBJ2-5	TRBD1	CASSTGGKQETQYF	TGTGCCAGCTCGACAGGGGGGAAACAAGAGACCCAGTACTTC
14	many	TRBV20-1	TRBJ1-1	-	CSARADPMNTEAFF	TGCAGTGCTAGGGCAGATCCCATGAACACTGAAGCTTTCTTT
15	-	TRBV14	TRBJ1-2	TRBD1	CASSPYPTGVFGYTF	TGTGCCAGCAGCCCCTACCCGACAGGGGTCTTCGGCTACACCTTC
14	many	TRBV12-3/TRBV12-4	TRBJ1-1	-	CASSLQGLNTEAFF	TGTGCCAGCAGTTTACAGGGCTTGAACACTGAAGCTTTCTTT
16	many	TRBV28	TRBJ2-2	-	CASSSAASGNTGELFF	TGTGCCAGCAGTTCAGCCGCGTCCGGGAACACCGGGGAGCTGTTTTTT
15	many	TRBV20-1	TRBJ2-7	TRBD1	CSAREDRSYSYEQYF	TGCAGTGCTAGAGAGGACAGGTCGTACTCCTACGAGCAGTACTTC
17	few	TRBV4-1	TRBJ2-7	TRBD2	CASRQSAVLLAGGEQYF	TGCGCCAGCAGACAAAGCGCGGTTTTACTAGCGGGGGGCGAGCAGTACTTC
15	many	TRBV6-6	TRBJ1-1	-	CASSYSQSLNTEAFF	TGTGCCAGCAGTTACTCTCAGTCGTTGAACACTGAAGCTTTCTTT